This T cell receptor beta chain derives from a study of cytomegalovirus exposure and HLA in healthy donors. Concerning this clone: Its matching antigen is unknown.

The germline V and J ends were trimmed by 8 bases and 5 bases, with 18 bases remaining between them. The germline CDR1 and CDR2 sequences are MNHEY and SVGAGI. CDR3 length: 14 amino acids. Sequencing was performed with immunoSEQ multiplex PCR; in TCRdb, only in-frame clones are kept and a portion is missing. The data hold a few hundred thousand clones, with around four fifths observed a single time. Regarding the study as a whole: Usually a TCR sequence was rare, but some public TCRs were found in many donors.

This chain joins TRBV6-5 and TRBJ1-1, with D possibly being TRBD1 (5 bases). Sequencing used PBMCs. The TCR was taken from a woman between 25 and 40 years old in good health and CMV-seropositive. CDR3 coding DNA: TGTGCCAGCGGGGGGGGAGCATGGGGGACTGAAGCTTTCTTT. The encoded protein is CASGGGAWGTEAFF.